These T cell receptor beta chains were read from a single sample in a study of blood T cell repertoires in COVID-19. Method: immunoSEQ multiplex PCR; TCRdb's copy keeps in-frame clones and lacks some. This table has about 430,000 clones, about 88% appearing once. The sequenced material came from PBMCs or T cells enriched from blood (not recorded which). These receptor sequences come from a woman between 18 and 29 years old who had been exposed to COVID-19. Both conserved end residues are part of each CDR3. Each record gives: V gene, clone size, J gene, D gene, CDR3 protein, CDR3 DNA. D genes are given only for firm matches. Part of the rows lack a size; the others show once, few, many or a class for expanded clones.

>TRBV5-4|.|TRBJ2-7|TRBD1
CASSFGQDSYEQYF
TGTGCCAGCAGCTTCGGACAGGACTCCTACGAGCAGTACTTC
>TRBV4-3|.|TRBJ2-5|.
CASSQDPVGGAEQETQYF
TGCGCCAGCAGCCAGGACCCAGTTGGGGGGGCCGAACAAGAGACCCAGTACTTC
>TRBV5-4|once|TRBJ1-2|TRBD1
CASSTGQGPIDYGYTF
TGTGCCAGCAGCACGGGACAGGGGCCCATAGACTATGGCTACACCTTC
>TRBV28|.|TRBJ2-1|TRBD2
CASTTSGGFGEQFF
TGTGCCAGCACCACTAGCGGGGGGTTTGGGGAGCAGTTCTTC
>TRBV4-1|.|TRBJ1-2|.
CASSQDSLYGYTF
TGCGCCAGCAGCCAAGACTCCCTATATGGCTACACCTTC
>TRBV6-5|.|TRBJ2-7|TRBD1
CASIQGQGLSYEQYF
TGTGCCAGCATCCAGGGACAGGGGCTTTCTTACGAGCAGTACTTC
>TRBV19|.|TRBJ1-1|TRBD1
CASSPRDRGVNTEAFF
TGTGCCAGTAGTCCCCGGGACAGGGGGGTGAACACTGAAGCTTTCTTT
>TRBV3-1/TRBV3-2|.|TRBJ2-1|.
CASSQGNLANEQFF
TGTGCCAGCAGCCAAGGTAACTTAGCCAATGAGCAGTTCTTC
>TRBV4-1|few|TRBJ2-3|TRBD2
CASSQGTSGSTDTQYF
TGCGCCAGCAGCCAAGGGACTAGCGGGAGCACAGATACGCAGTATTTT
>TRBV12-3/TRBV12-4|.|TRBJ2-5|.
CASRTGREETQYF
TGTGCCAGTCGGACAGGGAGGGAAGAGACCCAGTACTTC
>TRBV28|.|TRBJ2-1|TRBD2
CASSRGLAGGQGNSYNEQFF
TGTGCCAGCAGCCGTGGACTAGCGGGAGGGCAAGGGAACTCCTACAATGAGCAGTTCTTC
>TRBV7-2|.|TRBJ1-1|.
CASSLFVGDTEAFF
TGTGCCAGCAGCTTATTCGTCGGGGACACTGAAGCTTTCTTT
>TRBV4-3|.|TRBJ1-4|TRBD1
CASSQETGNEKLFF
TGCGCCAGCAGCCAAGAGACAGGGAATGAAAAACTGTTTTTT
>TRBV3-1/TRBV3-2|.|TRBJ1-2|TRBD1
CASSQDRGGYTF
TGTGCCAGCAGCCAGGACAGGGGTGGCTACACCTTC
>TRBV10-3|.|TRBJ1-2|.
CAISENSANYGYTF
TGTGCCATCAGTGAAAACAGTGCTAACTATGGCTACACCTTC
>TRBV4-3|.|TRBJ2-1|TRBD1
CASSQWTGGNEQFF
TGCGCCAGCAGCCAATGGACAGGGGGCAATGAGCAGTTCTTC
>TRBV2|.|TRBJ1-5|.
CASMWGGYNQPQHF
TGTGCCAGCATGTGGGGGGGTTACAATCAGCCCCAGCATTTT
>TRBV7-9|once|TRBJ2-5|.
CAAPEGIQETQYF
TGTGCCGCCCCGGAGGGGATCCAAGAGACCCAGTACTTC
>TRBV28|.|TRBJ2-7|TRBD1
CASRHRGPYEQYF
TGTGCCAGCAGACACAGGGGGCCATACGAGCAGTACTTC
>TRBV6-2/TRBV6-3|.|TRBJ2-3|TRBD2
CASSYGLAGATQYF
TGTGCCAGCAGCTATGGACTAGCGGGGGCTACGCAGTATTTT
>TRBV18|many|TRBJ1-1|.
CASSPRGGPNTEAFF
TGTGCCAGCTCACCACGCGGGGGGCCGAACACTGAAGCTTTCTTT
>TRBV27|.|TRBJ2-7|TRBD1
CASSSLTPTGPSYEQYF
TGTGCCAGCAGTTCCCTGACGCCGACAGGGCCCTCCTACGAGCAGTACTTC
>TRBV5-5|once|TRBJ1-4|.
CASSYSNEKLFF
TGTGCCAGCAGCTACTCTAATGAAAAACTGTTTTTT
>TRBV19|.|TRBJ2-7|TRBD1
CASSIDRGQDEQYF
TGTGCCAGTAGTATCGACAGGGGGCAAGACGAGCAGTACTTC
>TRBV28|.|TRBJ1-1|.
CASSLGARAFF
TGTGCCAGCAGTTTGGGGGCGCGGGCTTTCTTT
>TRBV3-1/TRBV3-2|.|TRBJ2-5|.
CASRGTSQAFGTQYF
TGTGCCAGCAGGGGTACTAGTCAGGCTTTCGGGACCCAGTACTTC
>TRBV5-1|.|TRBJ1-4|.
CASRDTGSATNEKLFF
TGCGCCAGCAGGGATACAGGGTCAGCAACTAATGAAAAACTGTTTTTT
>TRBV6-5|.|TRBJ2-1|TRBD1
CASRDRSYNEQFF
TGTGCCAGCCGGGACAGGTCCTACAATGAGCAGTTCTTC
>TRBV12-3/TRBV12-4|.|TRBJ1-2|TRBD1
CASTEDREGYTF
TGTGCCAGCACCGAGGACAGGGAGGGCTACACCTTC
>TRBV28|.|TRBJ1-1|.
CASSPHRVNTEAFF
TGTGCCAGCAGTCCCCACAGGGTTAACACTGAAGCTTTCTTT
>TRBV7-2|.|TRBJ2-1|.
CASSSAPSGYNEQFF
TGTGCCAGCAGCTCCGCGCCAAGCGGGTACAATGAGCAGTTCTTC
>TRBV7-2|.|TRBJ1-3|TRBD1
CASSPTGADTIYF
TGTGCCAGCAGCCCAACAGGGGCAGACACCATATATTTT
>TRBV19|.|TRBJ2-5|.
CASSGHYQETQYF
TGTGCCAGTTCAGGTCACTACCAAGAGACCCAGTACTTC
>TRBV9|.|TRBJ2-2|TRBD2
CASSVGPAGTTGELFF
TGTGCCAGCAGCGTAGGGCCAGCGGGGACGACGGGGGAGCTGTTTTTT
>TRBV7-6|.|TRBJ1-1|TRBD1
CASSLRQGTEAFF
TGTGCCAGCAGCCTTCGACAGGGCACTGAAGCTTTCTTT
>TRBV5-6|.|TRBJ1-1|TRBD1
CASSETGTGNTEAFF
TGTGCCAGCAGCGAAACCGGGACAGGGAACACTGAAGCTTTCTTT
>TRBV19|.|TRBJ2-4|.
CASSDDSTPTDGAKNIQYF
TGTGCCAGTAGTGATGACAGTACCCCTACCGACGGGGCCAAAAACATTCAGTACTTC
>TRBV6-5|.|TRBJ1-2|TRBD1
CASRWGQGREDGYTF
TGTGCCTCCCGGTGGGGACAGGGACGGGAGGATGGCTACACCTTC
>TRBV28|.|TRBJ2-3|TRBD2
CASSGLAVGTDTQYF
TGTGCCAGCAGCGGACTAGCGGTGGGCACAGATACGCAGTATTTT
>TRBV7-8|.|TRBJ2-1|.
CASSLGSSSYNEQFF
TGTGCCAGCAGCTTAGGATCGAGCTCCTACAATGAGCAGTTCTTC
>TRBV7-9|.|TRBJ2-3|TRBD1
CASSLGTGGIDTQYF
TGTGCCAGCAGCTTAGGAACAGGGGGCATAGATACGCAGTATTTT
>TRBV4-2|.|TRBJ1-4|TRBD1
CASSQDQVQGAEKLFF
TGTGCCAGCAGCCAAGATCAGGTCCAGGGGGCTGAAAAACTGTTTTTT
>TRBV27|.|TRBJ2-1|TRBD1
CASSPRQGADNEQFF
TGTGCCAGCAGTCCCCGACAGGGAGCCGACAATGAGCAGTTCTTC
>TRBV3-1/TRBV3-2|.|TRBJ1-1|.
CASSQVEHTEAFF
TGTGCCAGCAGCCAAGTTGAGCACACTGAAGCTTTCTTT
>TRBV27|.|TRBJ1-1|TRBD1
CASSPGGALDTEAFF
TGTGCCAGCAGCCCAGGGGGCGCGTTGGACACTGAAGCTTTCTTT